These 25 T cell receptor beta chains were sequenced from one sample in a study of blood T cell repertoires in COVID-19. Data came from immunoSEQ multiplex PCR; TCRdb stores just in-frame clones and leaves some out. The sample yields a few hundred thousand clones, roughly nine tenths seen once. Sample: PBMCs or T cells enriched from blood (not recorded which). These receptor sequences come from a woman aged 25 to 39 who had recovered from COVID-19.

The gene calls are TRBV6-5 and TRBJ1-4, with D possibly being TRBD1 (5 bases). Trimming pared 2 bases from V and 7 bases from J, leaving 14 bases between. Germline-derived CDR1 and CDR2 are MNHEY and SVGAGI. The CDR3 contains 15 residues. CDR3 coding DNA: TGTGCCAGCAGTTACGTAGGGGCAGGCGGTGAAAAACTGTTTTTT. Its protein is CASSYVGAGGEKLFF.

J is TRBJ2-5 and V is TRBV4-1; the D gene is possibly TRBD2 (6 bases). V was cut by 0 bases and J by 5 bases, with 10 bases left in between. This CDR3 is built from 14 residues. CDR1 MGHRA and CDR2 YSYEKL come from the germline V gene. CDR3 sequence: CASSQDTSMETQYF. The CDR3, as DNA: TGCGCCAGCAGCCAAGATACTAGCATGGAGACCCAGTACTTC.

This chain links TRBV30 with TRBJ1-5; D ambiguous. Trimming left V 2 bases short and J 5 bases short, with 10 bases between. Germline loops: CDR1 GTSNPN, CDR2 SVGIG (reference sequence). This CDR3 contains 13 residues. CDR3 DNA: TGTGCCTGGAGTCGGGGAGGGTATCAGCCCCAGCATTTT. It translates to CAWSRGGYQPQHF.

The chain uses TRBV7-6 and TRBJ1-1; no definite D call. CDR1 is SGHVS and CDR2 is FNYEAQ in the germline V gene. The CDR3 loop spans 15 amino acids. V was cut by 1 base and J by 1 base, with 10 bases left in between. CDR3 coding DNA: TGTGCCAGCAGCTTAGGGCCGCGGGGGAACACTGAAGCTTTCTTT. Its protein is CASSLGPRGNTEAFF.

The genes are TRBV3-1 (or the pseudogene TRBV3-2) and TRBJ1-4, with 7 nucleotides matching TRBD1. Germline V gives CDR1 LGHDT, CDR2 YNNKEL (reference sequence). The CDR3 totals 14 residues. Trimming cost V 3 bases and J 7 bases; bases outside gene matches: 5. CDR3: CASSHQGVVEKLFF. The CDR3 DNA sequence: TGTGCCAGCAGCCATCAGGGGGTGGTTGAAAAACTGTTTTTT.

CDR3 amino acids: CASSYRDRETQYF. In DNA, the CDR3 is TGTGCCAGCAGTTACCGGGACAGAGAGACCCAGTACTTC. The V gene is TRBV5-4, the J gene TRBJ2-5; TRBD1 matches at 7 bases. Losses at the gene ends were 5 bases for V and 4 bases for J; bases not matched to a gene: 5. Looked up from germline, CDR1 is SGHNT and CDR2 is YYREEE (reference sequence). CDR3 length: 13 residues. The entire variable domain, with the rest obtained from reference TRBV5-4 and TRBJ2-5, is as follows: ETGVTQSPTHLIKTRGQQVTLRCSSQSGHNTVSWYQQALGQGPQFIFQYYREEENGRGNFPPRFSGLQFPNYSSELNVNALELDDSALYLCASSYRDRETQYFGPGTRLLVL.

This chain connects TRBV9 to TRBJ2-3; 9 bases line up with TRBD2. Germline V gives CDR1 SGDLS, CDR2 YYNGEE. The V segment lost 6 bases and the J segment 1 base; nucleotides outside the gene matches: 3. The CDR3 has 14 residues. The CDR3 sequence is CASTIAGGTDTQYF. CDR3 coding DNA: TGTGCCAGCACCATAGCGGGGGGCACAGATACGCAGTATTTT.

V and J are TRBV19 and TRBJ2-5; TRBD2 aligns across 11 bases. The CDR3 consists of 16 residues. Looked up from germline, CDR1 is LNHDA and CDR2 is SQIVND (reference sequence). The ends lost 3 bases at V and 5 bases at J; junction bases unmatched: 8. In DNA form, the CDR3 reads TGTGCCAGTAGTATTCTAGCGGGGGGCCTCCGGGAGACCCAGTACTTC. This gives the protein CASSILAGGLRETQYF.

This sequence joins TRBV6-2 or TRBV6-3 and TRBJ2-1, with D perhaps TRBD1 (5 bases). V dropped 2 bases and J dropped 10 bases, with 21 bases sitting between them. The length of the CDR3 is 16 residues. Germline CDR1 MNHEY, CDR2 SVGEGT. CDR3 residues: CASSYHRQPPSGEQFF. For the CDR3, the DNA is TGTGCCAGCAGTTACCACAGACAGCCTCCTTCAGGGGAGCAGTTCTTC.

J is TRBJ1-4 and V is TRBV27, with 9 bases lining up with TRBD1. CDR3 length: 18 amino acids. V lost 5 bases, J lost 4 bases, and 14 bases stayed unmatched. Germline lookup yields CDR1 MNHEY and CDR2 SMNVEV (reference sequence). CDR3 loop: CASSSLLRDRAVNEKLFF. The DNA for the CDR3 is TGTGCCAGCAGTAGCTTACTCCGGGACAGGGCAGTTAATGAAAAACTGTTTTTT. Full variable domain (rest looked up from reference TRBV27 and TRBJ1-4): EAQVTQNPRYLITVTGKKLTVTCSQNMNHEYMSWYRQDPGLGLRQIYYSMNVEVTDKGDVPEGYKVSRKEKRNFPLILESPSPNQTSLYFCASSSLLRDRAVNEKLFFGSGTQLSVL.

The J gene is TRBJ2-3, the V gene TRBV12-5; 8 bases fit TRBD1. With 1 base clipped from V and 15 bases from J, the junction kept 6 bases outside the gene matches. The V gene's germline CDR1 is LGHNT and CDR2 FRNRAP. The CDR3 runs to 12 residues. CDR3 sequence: CASGLEAGGLYF. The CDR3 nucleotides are TGTGCTAGTGGTTTGGAGGCAGGGGGCCTTTATTTT.

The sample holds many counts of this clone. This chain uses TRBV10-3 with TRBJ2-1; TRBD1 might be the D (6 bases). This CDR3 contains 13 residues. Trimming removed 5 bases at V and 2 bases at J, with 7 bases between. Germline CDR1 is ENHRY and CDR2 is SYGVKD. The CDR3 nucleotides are TGTGCCATCAGTAGGGACACCTACAATGAGCAGTTCTTC. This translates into CAISRDTYNEQFF.

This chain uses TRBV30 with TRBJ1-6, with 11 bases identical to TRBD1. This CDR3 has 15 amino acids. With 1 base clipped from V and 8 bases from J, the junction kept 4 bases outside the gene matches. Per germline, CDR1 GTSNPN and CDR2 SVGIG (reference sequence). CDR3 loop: CAWSDGQGAYSPLHF. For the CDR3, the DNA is TGTGCCTGGAGTGACGGACAGGGGGCTTATTCACCCCTCCACTTT.

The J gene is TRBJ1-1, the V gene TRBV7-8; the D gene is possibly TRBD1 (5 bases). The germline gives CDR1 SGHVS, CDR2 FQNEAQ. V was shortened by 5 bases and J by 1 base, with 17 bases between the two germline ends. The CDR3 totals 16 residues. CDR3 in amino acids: CASSRGVWGGNTEAFF. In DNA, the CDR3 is TGTGCCAGCAGCCGAGGGGTCTGGGGCGGGAACACTGAAGCTTTCTTT.

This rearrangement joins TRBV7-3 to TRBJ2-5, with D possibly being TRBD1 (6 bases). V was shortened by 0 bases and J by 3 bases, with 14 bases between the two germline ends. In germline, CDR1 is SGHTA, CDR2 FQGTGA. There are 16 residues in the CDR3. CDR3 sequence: CASSLTLSQGKETQYF. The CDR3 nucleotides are TGTGCCAGCAGCTTAACGTTAAGCCAGGGGAAAGAGACCCAGTACTTC.

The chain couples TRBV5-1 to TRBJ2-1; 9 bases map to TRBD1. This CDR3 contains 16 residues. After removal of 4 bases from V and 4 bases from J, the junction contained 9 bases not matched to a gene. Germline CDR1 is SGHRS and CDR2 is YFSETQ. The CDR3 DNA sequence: TGCGCCAGCAGCCAGGACGCCGGGACAGGGTACAATGAGCAGTTCTTC. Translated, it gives CASSQDAGTGYNEQFF.

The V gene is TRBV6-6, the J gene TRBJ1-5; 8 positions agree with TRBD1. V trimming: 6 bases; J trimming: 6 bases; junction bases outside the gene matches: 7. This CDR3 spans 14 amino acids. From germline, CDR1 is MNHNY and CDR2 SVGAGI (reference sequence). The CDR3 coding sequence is TGTGCCAGCAGCCAAGCAACAGGGGGTCAGCCCCAGCATTTT. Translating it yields CASSQATGGQPQHF.

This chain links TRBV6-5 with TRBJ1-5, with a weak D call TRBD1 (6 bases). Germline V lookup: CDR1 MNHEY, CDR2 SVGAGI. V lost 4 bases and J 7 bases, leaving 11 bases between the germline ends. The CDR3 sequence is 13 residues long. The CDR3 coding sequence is TGTGCCAGCAGTTCAGGGGAGCACCAGCCCCAGCATTTT. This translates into CASSSGEHQPQHF.

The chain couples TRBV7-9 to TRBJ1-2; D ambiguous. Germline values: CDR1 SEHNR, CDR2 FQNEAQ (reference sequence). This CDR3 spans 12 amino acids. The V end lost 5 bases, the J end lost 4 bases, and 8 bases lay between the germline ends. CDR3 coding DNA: TGTGCCAGCAGCCATGACATCTATGGCTACACCTTC. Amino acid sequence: CASSHDIYGYTF.

The chain's CDR3 is CSASVWGGGSEVKNIQYF. The CDR3 DNA reads TGCAGTGCTAGTGTATGGGGGGGCGGGAGCGAGGTCAAAAACATTCAGTACTTC. The chain is built from TRBV20-1 and TRBJ2-4; D might be TRBD2 (7 bases). The CDR3 sequence is 18 residues long. Germline CDR1 reads DFQATT; CDR2 reads SNEGSKA (reference sequence). V lost 3 bases and J lost 3, with 24 bases in between.

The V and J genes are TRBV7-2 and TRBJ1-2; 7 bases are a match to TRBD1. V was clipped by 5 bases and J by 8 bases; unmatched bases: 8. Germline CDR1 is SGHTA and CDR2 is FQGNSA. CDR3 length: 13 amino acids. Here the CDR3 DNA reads TGTGCCAGCAGCCAAAAGGGGGCGCAGGGCTACACCTTC. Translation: CASSQKGAQGYTF. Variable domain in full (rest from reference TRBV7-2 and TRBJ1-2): GAGVSQSPSNKVTEKGKDVELRCDPISGHTALYWYRQSLGQGLEFLIYFQGNSAPDKSGLPSDRFSAERTGGSVSTLTIQRTQQEDSAVYLCASSQKGAQGYTFGSGTRLTVV.

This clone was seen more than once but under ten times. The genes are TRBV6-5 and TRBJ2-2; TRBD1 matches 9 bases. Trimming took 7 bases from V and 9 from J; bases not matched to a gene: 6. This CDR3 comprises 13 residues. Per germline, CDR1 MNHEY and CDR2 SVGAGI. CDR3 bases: TGTGCCAGCATATTGGGACAGGGAAGGGAGCTGTTTTTT. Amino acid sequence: CASILGQGRELFF.

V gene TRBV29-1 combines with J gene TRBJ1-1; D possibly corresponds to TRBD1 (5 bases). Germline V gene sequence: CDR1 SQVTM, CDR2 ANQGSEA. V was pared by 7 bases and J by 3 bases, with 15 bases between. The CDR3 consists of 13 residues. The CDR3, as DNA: TGCAGCGCGCGGGGGGGATCGGACACTGAAGCTTTCTTT. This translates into CSARGGSDTEAFF.

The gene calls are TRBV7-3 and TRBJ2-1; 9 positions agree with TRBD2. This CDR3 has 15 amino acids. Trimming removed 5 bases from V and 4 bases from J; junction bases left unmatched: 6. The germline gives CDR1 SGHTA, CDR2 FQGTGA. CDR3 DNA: TGTGCCAGCAGCCACGGACTAGCGCATTACAATGAGCAGTTCTTC. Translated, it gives CASSHGLAHYNEQFF.

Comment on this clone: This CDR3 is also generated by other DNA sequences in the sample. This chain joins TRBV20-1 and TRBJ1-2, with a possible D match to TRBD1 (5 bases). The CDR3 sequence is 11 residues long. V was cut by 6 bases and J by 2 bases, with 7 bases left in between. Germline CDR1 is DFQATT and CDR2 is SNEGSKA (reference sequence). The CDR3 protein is CSARENYGYTF. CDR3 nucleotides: TGCAGTGCCAGGGAAAACTATGGCTACACCTTC.